These 30 T cell receptor beta chains were all obtained from the same sample, sequenced in a study of post-analysis software for immune sequencing data. Study findings and constraints: Among a few TRBV segments more frequent in patients than controls were TRBV5-6, TRBV5-1 and TRBV20-1.

Included in the TCR beta cDNA libraries were unique molecular identifiers. TCRdb independently ran MiXCR on the PCR reads; one entry per CDR3 protein. Of 750,000 to 950,000 distinct CDR3 sequences in the sample, about 43% are singletons; the top ten hold roughly 4.9%. Antigens for these TCRs are unknown. The sample consisted of blood. The receptors were sampled from a girl between 5 and 17 years old with multiple sclerosis.

This sequence joins TRBV29-1 and TRBJ1-1; TRBD1 matches 8 bases. The germline gives CDR1 SQVTM, CDR2 ANQGSEA. V lost 5 bases, J lost 8 bases, and 10 bases stayed unmatched. This CDR3 has 13 residues. The CDR3 protein is CSVHLGQGREAFF. DNA for the CDR3: TGCAGCGTTCACCTAGGACAGGGTCGAGAAGCTTTCTTT. Filled out from reference TRBV29-1 and TRBJ1-1, the complete variable domain reads SAVISQKPSRDICQRGTSLTIQCQVDSQVTMMFWYRQQPGQSLTLIATANQGSEATYESGFVIDKFPISRPNLTFSTLTVSNMSPEDSSIYLCSVHLGQGREAFFGQGTRLTVV.

The V gene is TRBV7-2, the J gene TRBJ2-5, with 7 bases lining up with TRBD2. The DNA matches TRBJ2-4 better at its end, which makes the J call doubtful. Germline V CDR1 and CDR2: SGHTA, FQGNSA. The CDR3 runs 15 residues. The CDR3 DNA follows: TGTGCCAGCAGCCCCGAGGGAGGGCGTCTGAACATTCAGTACTTC. Protein product: CASSPEGGRLNIQYF.

CDR3: CASSQSRAWMQYF. CDR3 DNA: TGTGCCAGCAGCCAAAGCAGAGCTTGGATGCAGTATTTT. The chain joins TRBV14 to TRBJ2-3; no definite D call. This CDR3 comprises 13 residues. Trimming took 2 bases from V and 11 from J, leaving 14 bases between them. Germline V gene data show CDR1 as SGHDN and CDR2 as FVKESK.

This clonotype was counted only a few times. The chain has TRBV6-5 and TRBJ1-1; a possible D gene is TRBD1 (5 bases). Germline loops: CDR1 MNHEY, CDR2 SVGAGI. The CDR3 is 13 amino acids. Trimming stripped 6 bases from V and 8 bases from J, with 16 bases between. CDR3 residues: CASSLPGGGEAFF. CDR3 coding DNA: TGTGCCAGCAGCCTCCCCGGCGGGGGAGAAGCTTTCTTT.

Only a few counts were recorded for this clonotype. The chain links TRBV15 to TRBJ2-7; maybe TRBD2 (6 bases). Germline CDR1 reads LNHNV; CDR2 reads YYDKDF (reference sequence). CDR3 size: 17 residues. The V end was cut by 0 bases, the J end by 4 bases, with 19 bases between. The CDR3, as DNA: TGTGCCACCAGCAGAGATGCGGGCGGGATGGGAAAATACGAGCAGTACTTC. This gives the protein CATSRDAGGMGKYEQYF.

This clonotype was observed a few times. The V gene is TRBV20-1, the J gene TRBJ2-7; 11 bases agree with TRBD2. V gave up 6 bases and J gave up 4 bases; unmatched junction bases: 8. The CDR3 is 14 amino acids. Germline assignment: CDR1 DFQATT and CDR2 SNEGSKA (reference sequence). The CDR3 DNA sequence: TGCAGTGCGCTTTTAGCGGGAGGGCGATACGAGCAGTACTTC. Its protein product is CSALLAGGRYEQYF.

The gene calls are TRBV12-3 or TRBV12-4 and TRBJ2-3; 10 positions match TRBD2. The ends lost 1 base at V and 0 bases at J; junction bases unmatched: 4. This CDR3 has 17 amino acids. CDR3 in amino acids: CASSLVGTSVSTDTQYF. CDR3 coding DNA: TGTGCCAGCAGTTTAGTTGGGACTAGCGTCAGCACAGATACGCAGTATTTT.

This clonotype was observed a handful of times. The chain combines TRBV7-6 with TRBJ2-3, with TRBD2 identical over 9 bases. CDR3 length: 16 residues. CDR1 is SGHVS, CDR2 FNYEAQ, per germline. J gave up 2 bases and V 1 base, and 4 bases lay outside the gene matches. The chain's CDR3 is CASSLGSSGTTDTQYF. As DNA, the CDR3 is TGTGCCAGCAGCTTAGGGTCTAGCGGGACCACAGATACGCAGTATTTT. Drawing the rest from reference TRBV7-6 and TRBJ2-3, the complete variable domain is GAGVSQSPRYKVTKRGQDVALRCDPISGHVSLYWYRQALGQGPEFLTYFNYEAQQDKSGLPNDRFSAERPEGSISTLTIQRTEQRDSAMYRCASSLGSSGTTDTQYFGPGTRLTVL.

This clonotype was found a few times. The chain is built from TRBV6-1 and TRBJ1-5; no definite D call. Per the germline V gene, CDR1 is MNHNS and CDR2 is SASEGT. This CDR3 is 12 amino acids long. V was clipped by 6 bases and J by 7 bases, with 10 bases between them. The CDR3 spells CASRRHGQPQHF. CDR3 nucleotide sequence: TGTGCCAGCAGAAGACATGGGCAGCCCCAGCATTTT.

This clonotype has just a few counts. V is TRBV2 and J is TRBJ2-5; 7 positions match TRBD1. The J segment lost 5 bases and the V segment lost 8 bases, leaving 11 bases of the junction unmatched. The CDR3 runs 14 residues. The germline CDR1 and CDR2 sequences are SNHLY and FYNNEI. The CDR3 coding sequence is TGTGCCAGCCTAGACAGGGAAGGAGAGGAGACCCAGTACTTC. Translating it yields CASLDREGEETQYF.

In this sample, this clonotype turned up a few times. Germline and junction disagree at one end, which may indicate a read error. V and J are TRBV6-6 and TRBJ2-7; D might be TRBD1 (5 bases). From germline, CDR1 is MNHNY and CDR2 SVGAGI (reference sequence). CDR3 size: 15 residues. CDR3 in amino acids: CANRQASISSYKQYF. The CDR3 DNA follows: TGTGCCAACAGGCAGGCGTCAATAAGCTCCTACAAGCAGTACTTC.

The CDR3 region has the DNA TGTGCCAGCAGATCCAGGGAGGCAGATACGCAGTATTTT. It codes for CASRSREADTQYF. This chain uses TRBV28 with TRBJ2-3; maybe TRBD2 (6 bases). CDR1 and CDR2 (germline): MDHEN, SYDVKM. This CDR3 comprises 13 residues. Trimming removed 6 bases at V and 4 bases at J, with 11 bases between.

J is TRBJ1-5 and V is TRBV24-1; D unclear. The CDR3 length is 16 residues. V was shortened by 2 bases and J by 0 bases, with 10 bases between the two germline ends. CDR1 KGHDR and CDR2 SFDVKD come from the germline V gene. The chain's CDR3 is CATSDSRALSNQPQHF. The CDR3 nucleotides read TGTGCCACCAGTGATTCGCGGGCCCTTAGCAATCAGCCCCAGCATTTT.

This clonotype was detected a few times. V is TRBV6-6 and J is TRBJ2-7, with D maybe TRBD2 (6 bases). The CDR3 has 13 residues. CDR1 is MNHNY and CDR2 is SVGAGI in the germline V gene (reference sequence). The germline V and J ends were trimmed by 7 bases and 4 bases, with 14 bases remaining between them. The CDR3 sequence: CASTSGVVYEQYF. The CDR3 DNA reads TGTGCCAGCACTTCGGGAGTAGTGTACGAGCAGTACTTC.

The chain employs TRBV5-1 and TRBJ2-7, with 10 nucleotides matching TRBD1. This CDR3 comprises 13 residues. Losses at the gene ends were 4 bases for V and 5 bases for J; bases not matched to a gene: 3. Per germline, CDR1 SGHRS and CDR2 YFSETQ. Here the CDR3 DNA reads TGCGCCAGCAGCAAGACAGGGGGCGACGAGCAGTACTTC. Amino acid sequence: CASSKTGGDEQYF. Drawing the rest from reference TRBV5-1 and TRBJ2-7, the complete variable domain is KAGVTQTPRYLIKTRGQQVTLSCSPISGHRSVSWYQQTPGQGLQFLFEYFSETQRNKGNFPGRFSGRQFSNSRSEMNVSTLELGDSALYLCASSKTGGDEQYFGPGTRLTVT.

Notes on this clonotype: This may be a read error, as it is one base from a much larger clone. This chain connects TRBV27 to TRBJ2-3; TRBD2 matches 8 bases. The CDR3 extends over 13 amino acids. CDR1 and CDR2 from the germline V gene are MNHEY and SMNVEV (reference sequence). After removal of 8 bases from V and 2 bases from J, the junction contained 3 bases not matched to a gene. The CDR3 bases are TGTGCCAGCGGACTAGCTGACACAGATACGCAGTATTTT. Translation gives CASGLADTDTQYF.

Only a few counts were recorded for this clonotype. The J gene is TRBJ1-1, the V gene TRBV7-2, with D possibly being TRBD1 (6 bases). The germline V gene encodes CDR1 SGHTA and CDR2 FQGNSA. Between the trimmed V and J ends, which lost 2 bases and 4 bases, there was a span of 11 bases. CDR3 length equals 14 residues. The CDR3, as DNA: TGTGCCAGCAGCTTACAGGGGCAAGGCACTGAAGCTTTCTTT. Translated, it gives CASSLQGQGTEAFF.

Points on this clonotype: A read error may be the cause here, since a much bigger clone is one base away. As DNA, the CDR3 is TGCGCCAGCAGCCCAGGGGGCGTGGGGCAGCCCCAGCATTTT. Translation: CASSPGGVGQPQHF. V is TRBV5-1 and J is TRBJ1-5; 8 bases fit TRBD1. With 4 bases clipped from V and 7 bases from J, the junction kept 7 bases outside the gene matches. The CDR3 sequence is 14 residues long. Germline V gene sequence: CDR1 SGHRS, CDR2 YFSETQ.

V usage is TRBV27 and J usage is TRBJ2-3; D possibly uses TRBD1 or TRBD2 (5 bases each). Germline-derived CDR1 and CDR2 are MNHEY and SMNVEV (reference sequence). This CDR3 contains 18 residues. V dropped 2 bases and J dropped 2 bases, with 20 bases sitting between them. DNA for the CDR3: TGTGCCAGCAGTTTACGGCCCCGGGGCAGCTCTCACACAGATACGCAGTATTTT. It encodes CASSLRPRGSSHTDTQYF.

The rearrangement uses TRBV29-1 and TRBJ2-1; D may match TRBD1 or TRBD2 (6 bases each). Between the trimmed V and J ends, which lost 7 bases and 4 bases, there was a span of 17 bases. CDR3 length: 14 amino acids. From germline, CDR1 is SQVTM and CDR2 ANQGSEA. The CDR3 protein is CSGGAGLQYNEQFF. The CDR3 coding sequence is TGCAGCGGGGGGGCGGGACTCCAATACAATGAGCAGTTCTTC.

In this sample, this clonotype turned up a few times. The rearrangement links TRBV10-3 to TRBJ2-3; the match to TRBD1 covers 10 bases. The germline gives CDR1 ENHRY, CDR2 SYGVKD. This CDR3 region has 14 residues. Unmatched junction bases numbered 4, after V lost 8 bases and J lost 2 bases. The CDR3 coding sequence is TGTGCCATCCAGGACAGGGGGAACACAGATACGCAGTATTTT. This sequence encodes CAIQDRGNTDTQYF.

The V and J genes are TRBV12-3 or TRBV12-4 and TRBJ2-6; D is ambiguous. The CDR3 consists of 14 residues. The V and J ends lost 5 bases and 1 base respectively, with 6 bases between them. CDR3 region: CASSVLSGANVLTF. The CDR3 DNA follows: TGTGCCAGCAGTGTGTTATCTGGGGCCAACGTCCTGACTTTC.

This chain uses TRBV11-3 with TRBJ2-5; a possible D gene is TRBD2 (5 bases). The CDR3 extends over 17 amino acids. V was shortened by 5 bases and J by 0 bases, with 19 bases between the two germline ends. Germline CDR1 is SGHNT and CDR2 is YENEEA. Written as DNA, the CDR3 is TGTGCCAGCAGCGAAGATGGGAGTTTGTCGTACCAAGAGACCCAGTACTTC. Its protein product is CASSEDGSLSYQETQYF.

The table lists this clonotype with a few counts. The chain carries TRBV11-2 and TRBJ2-1; D gene unclear. The CDR3 covers 13 residues. Germline CDR1 and CDR2: SGHAT and FQNNGV. V lost 2 bases, J lost 10 bases, and 12 bases lay in between. DNA of the CDR3: TGTGCCAGCAGCTTAAAGGCCCCTCGGGAGCAGTTCTTC. It specifies CASSLKAPREQFF.

J is TRBJ1-4 and V is TRBV7-8; 7 nucleotides match TRBD1. The CDR3 sequence is 14 residues long. The germline CDR1 and CDR2 sequences are SGHVS and FQNEAQ. Germline trimming cut 3 bases from V and 4 bases from J; bases unmatched to any gene: 2. The CDR3 region is CASSFGQVNEKLFF. Here the CDR3 DNA reads TGTGCCAGCAGCTTCGGACAGGTTAATGAAAAACTGTTTTTT.

The chain has TRBV20-1 and TRBJ2-5, with D uncertain. The CDR3 is 12 residues long. Germline loops: CDR1 DFQATT, CDR2 SNEGSKA (reference sequence). Trimming took off 4 bases at V and 5 bases at J, with 11 bases between the two ends. CDR3 sequence: CSAKDNRETQYF. The CDR3 nucleotides are TGCAGTGCTAAAGACAATCGTGAGACCCAGTACTTC.

The V gene is TRBV6-5, the J gene TRBJ2-3; D is uncertain. V dropped 6 bases and J dropped 6 bases, with 22 bases sitting between them. The germline V gene encodes CDR1 MNHEY and CDR2 SVGAGI. The CDR3 extends over 16 amino acids. CDR3 sequence (DNA): TGTGCCAGCAGCCTGGGAACAGAAACGTTGGAGGATACGCAGTATTTT. This gives the protein CASSLGTETLEDTQYF.

A single count supports this clonotype. CDR3 in amino acids: CASRAWEEGYEQYF. DNA of the CDR3: TGTGCCAGCAGGGCATGGGAGGAAGGCTACGAGCAGTACTTC. The chain couples TRBV5-4 to TRBJ2-7, with D possibly TRBD2 on 6 matching bases. The CDR3 length is 14 residues. CDR1 SGHNT and CDR2 YYREEE come from the germline V gene (reference sequence). Trimming removed 5 bases at V and 3 bases at J, with 15 bases between. Looking up the rest from reference TRBV5-4 and TRBJ2-7 gives the full variable domain: ETGVTQSPTHLIKTRGQQVTLRCSSQSGHNTVSWYQQALGQGPQFIFQYYREEENGRGNFPPRFSGLQFPNYSSELNVNALELDDSALYLCASRAWEEGYEQYFGPGTRLTVT.

This chain links TRBV15 with TRBJ2-5, with a possible D match to TRBD1 (5 bases). The CDR3 extends over 14 amino acids. V was pared by 6 bases and J by 7 bases, with 18 bases between. Per germline, CDR1 LNHNV and CDR2 YYDKDF (reference sequence). CDR3 nucleotide sequence: TGTGCCACCAGTGAACAGGAAATATCGGTGACCCAGTACTTC. It yields the protein CATSEQEISVTQYF.

V and J are TRBV27 and TRBJ2-7; 7 bases align to TRBD2. The CDR3 loop spans 15 amino acids. V dropped 6 bases and J dropped 4; count of bases not matched to a gene: 12. Germline V gene sequence: CDR1 MNHEY, CDR2 SMNVEV (reference sequence). DNA of the CDR3: TGTGCCAGCAGCCGCGAGGGGCGGGAGAAGTACGAGCAGTACTTC. Its translation: CASSREGREKYEQYF.